This T cell receptor beta chain is drawn from a study of response to subunit inactivated influenza vaccine. Study outcomes and limitations: That few new T cells are recruited by each seasonal influenza vaccination was the authors' suggestion.

TCRdb analysed the RT-PCR reads with MiXCR anew, one entry per CDR3 protein. The data contain 290,000 or so distinct CDR3 sequences, around 20% of them singletons. Per germline, CDR1 LNHDA and CDR2 SQIVND (reference sequence). The CDR3 runs 15 residues. V was pared by 3 bases and J by 7 bases, with 15 bases between. This clonotype has more than one count but fewer than ten. Its antigen remains unidentified. The chain carries TRBV19 and TRBJ1-4; D perhaps matches TRBD1 (5 bases). The sequences come from PBMCs from blood, collected about 20 months after vaccination. This clonotype originated in a man between 50 and 75 years old who received an inactivated influenza vaccine. In DNA form, the CDR3 reads TGTGCCAGTAGTATGGGCCGGGACGGACGTGAAAAACTGTTTTTT. Translation: CASSMGRDGREKLFF.